The present T cell receptor beta chain was sequenced within a study of shared clonotypes between healthy human individuals. The deep-level immunoSEQ assay was used. The material for each subset, its genomic DNA, was split evenly across several immunoSEQ plates. Produced via immunoSEQ multiplex PCR; TCRdb's table is partial and in-frame only. The profile shows about 2.2 million clones, roughly 93% of them singletons. Findings and caveats of the study: Clonotype sharing among donors was thought likely to change with sequencing depth. Only blood samples were collected, and tissue repertoires likely differ.

Details on this clone: Its antigen remains unknown.

CD45RO-negative, CCR7-positively selected cells formed the naive CD8 fraction, excluding terminally differentiated effector memory CD45RA+ cells. Germline loops: CDR1 SGHRS, CDR2 YFSETQ. V gave up 4 bases and J gave up 0 bases, with 14 bases separating them. The CDR3 extends over 16 amino acids. The sequenced sample was naive CD8+ T cells from PBMCs. This chain uses TRBV5-1 with TRBJ1-3, with D perhaps matching TRBD1 (5 bases). This sequence was found in a man younger than 35 in good health. Some clones in this sample may be carry-over from other donors' samples. Here the CDR3 DNA reads TGCGCCAGCAGCGTGGGCCTGACAGTCTCTGGAAACACCATATATTTT. As protein: CASSVGLTVSGNTIYF.